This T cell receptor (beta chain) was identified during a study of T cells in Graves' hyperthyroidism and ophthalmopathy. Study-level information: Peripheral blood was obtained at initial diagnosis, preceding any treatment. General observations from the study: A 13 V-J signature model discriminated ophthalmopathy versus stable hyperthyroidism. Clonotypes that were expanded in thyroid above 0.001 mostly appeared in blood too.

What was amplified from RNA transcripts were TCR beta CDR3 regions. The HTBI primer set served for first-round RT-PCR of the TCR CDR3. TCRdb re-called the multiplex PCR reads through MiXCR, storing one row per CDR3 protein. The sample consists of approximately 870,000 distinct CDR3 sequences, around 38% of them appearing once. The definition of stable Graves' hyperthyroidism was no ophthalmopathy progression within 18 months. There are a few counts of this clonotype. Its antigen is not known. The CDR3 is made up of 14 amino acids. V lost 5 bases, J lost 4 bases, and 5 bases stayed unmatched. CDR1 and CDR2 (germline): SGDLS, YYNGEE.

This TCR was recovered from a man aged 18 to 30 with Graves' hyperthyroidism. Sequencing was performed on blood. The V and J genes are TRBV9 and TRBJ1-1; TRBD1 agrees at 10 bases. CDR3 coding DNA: TGTGCCAGCAGTCGGACAGGGGGTATCACTGAAGCTTTCTTT. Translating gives CASSRTGGITEAFF.